This entry describes one TCR beta chain. Produced via immunoSEQ multiplex PCR; TCRdb's table is partial and in-frame only. The sample has around 43,000 clones, 80% to 95% seen once; the top ten hold roughly 4.7%. The source of the sample is a study of resident and recirculating memory T cells in vitiligo. The V and J ends lost 0 bases and 1 base respectively, with 9 bases between them. This CDR3 has 15 residues. Germline V gives CDR1 SNHLY, CDR2 FYNNEI. Stability required unchanged lesions during the previous 6 months. The sample taken for sequencing was blood. This TCR derives from a male donor with vitiligo. The genes are TRBV2 and TRBJ1-1; D not certain. In nucleotides, the CDR3 is TGTGCCAGCAGTGAAGCTGAGAGAAAGAACACTGAAGCTTTCTTT. Encoded protein: CASSEAERKNTEAFF.